The clone carrying this T cell receptor (beta chain) showed up many times. The antigen remains undetermined. The CDR3 has 14 residues. Per germline, CDR1 DFQATT and CDR2 SNEGSKA (reference sequence). Trimming removed 1 base at V and 3 bases at J, with 10 bases between. The study left out patients who had uncontrolled infection, other autoimmune disease, pregnancy or lactation. From RNA transcripts, TCR beta CDR3 regions were amplified. HTBI primers were used for first-round RT-PCR of the TCR CDR3. A single record per CDR3 protein comes from TCRdb applying MiXCR to the multiplex PCR reads. The sample holds approximately 200,000 distinct CDR3 sequences; around 19% are singletons and the top ten take just under 45%. The sample comes from a study of T cells in Graves' hyperthyroidism and ophthalmopathy. Whole-study findings and limits: Patients with ophthalmopathy were separated from those with stable hyperthyroidism by a 13 V-J model. The model made its ophthalmopathy prediction, and onset followed a median approximately 6 months later.

This receptor was taken from a man aged 35-49 years with Graves' hyperthyroidism. Sequencing input: blood. This chain links TRBV20-1 with TRBJ1-5, with D possibly TRBD1 on 6 matching bases. The CDR3 spells CSARAGANNQPQHF. CDR3 sequence (DNA): TGCAGTGCTAGAGCGGGGGCGAACAATCAGCCCCAGCATTTT.